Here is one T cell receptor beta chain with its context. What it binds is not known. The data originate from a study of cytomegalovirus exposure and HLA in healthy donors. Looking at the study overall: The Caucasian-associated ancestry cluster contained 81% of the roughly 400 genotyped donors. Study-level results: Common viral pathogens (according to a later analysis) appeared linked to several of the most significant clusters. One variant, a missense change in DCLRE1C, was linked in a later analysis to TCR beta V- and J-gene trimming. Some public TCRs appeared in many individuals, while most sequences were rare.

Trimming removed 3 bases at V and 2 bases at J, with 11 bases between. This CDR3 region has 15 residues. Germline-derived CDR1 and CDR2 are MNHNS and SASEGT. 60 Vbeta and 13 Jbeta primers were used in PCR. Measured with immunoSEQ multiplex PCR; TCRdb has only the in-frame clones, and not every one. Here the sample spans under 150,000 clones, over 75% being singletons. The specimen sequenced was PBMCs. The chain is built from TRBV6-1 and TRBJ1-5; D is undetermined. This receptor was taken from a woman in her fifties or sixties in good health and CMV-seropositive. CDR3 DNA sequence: TGTGCCAGCAGTGACCGGACTGTGGGCAATCAGCCCCAGCATTTT. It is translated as CASSDRTVGNQPQHF.